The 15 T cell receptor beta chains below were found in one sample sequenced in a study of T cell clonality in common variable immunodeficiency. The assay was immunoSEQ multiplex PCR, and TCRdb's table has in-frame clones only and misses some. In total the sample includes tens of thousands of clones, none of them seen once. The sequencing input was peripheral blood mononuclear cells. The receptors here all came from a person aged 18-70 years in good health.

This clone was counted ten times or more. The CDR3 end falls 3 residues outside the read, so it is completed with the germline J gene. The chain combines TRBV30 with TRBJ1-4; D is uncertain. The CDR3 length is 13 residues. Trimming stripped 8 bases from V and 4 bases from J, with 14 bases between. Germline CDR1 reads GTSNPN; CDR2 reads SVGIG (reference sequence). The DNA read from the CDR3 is TGTGCCGTAGCGGTAGATGTTAATGAAAAA. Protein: CAVAVDVNEK. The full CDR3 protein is CAVAVDVNEKLFF.

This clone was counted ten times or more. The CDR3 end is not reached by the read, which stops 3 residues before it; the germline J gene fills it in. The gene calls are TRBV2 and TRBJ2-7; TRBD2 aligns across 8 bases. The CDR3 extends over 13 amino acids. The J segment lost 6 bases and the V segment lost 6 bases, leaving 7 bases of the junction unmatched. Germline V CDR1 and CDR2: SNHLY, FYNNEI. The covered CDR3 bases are TGTGCCAGCAGAGTAGCGGGGTTTGGCGAG. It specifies CASRVAGFGE. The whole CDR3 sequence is CASRVAGFGEQYF.

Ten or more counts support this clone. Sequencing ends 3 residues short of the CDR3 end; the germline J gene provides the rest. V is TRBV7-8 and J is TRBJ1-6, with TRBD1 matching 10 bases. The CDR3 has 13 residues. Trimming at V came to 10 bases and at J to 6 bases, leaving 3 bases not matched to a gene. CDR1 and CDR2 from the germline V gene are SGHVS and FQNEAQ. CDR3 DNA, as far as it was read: TGTGCCACCGGGACAGGGGTTAATTCACCC. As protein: CATGTGVNSP. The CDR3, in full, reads CATGTGVNSPLHF.

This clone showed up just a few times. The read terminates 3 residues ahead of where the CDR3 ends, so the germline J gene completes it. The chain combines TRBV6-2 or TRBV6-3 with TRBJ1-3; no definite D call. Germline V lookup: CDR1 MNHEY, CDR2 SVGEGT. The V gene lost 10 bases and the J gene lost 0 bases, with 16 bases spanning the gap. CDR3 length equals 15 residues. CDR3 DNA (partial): TGTGCCACAAGAAAACAGCTTTACTCTGGAAACACC. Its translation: CATRKQLYSGNT. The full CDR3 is CATRKQLYSGNTIYF.

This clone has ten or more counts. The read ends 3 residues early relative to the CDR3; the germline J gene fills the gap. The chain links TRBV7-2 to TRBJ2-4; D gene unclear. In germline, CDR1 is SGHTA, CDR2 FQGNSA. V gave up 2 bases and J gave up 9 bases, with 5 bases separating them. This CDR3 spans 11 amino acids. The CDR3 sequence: CASSLISIQYF. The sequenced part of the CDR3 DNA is TGTGCCAGCAGCTTAATCAGCATT. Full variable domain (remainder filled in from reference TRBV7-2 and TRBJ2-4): GAGVSQSPSNKVTEKGKDVELRCDPISGHTALYWYRQSLGQGLEFLIYFQGNSAPDKSGLPSDRFSAERTGGSVSTLTIQRTQQEDSAVYLCASSLISIQYFGAGTRLSVL.

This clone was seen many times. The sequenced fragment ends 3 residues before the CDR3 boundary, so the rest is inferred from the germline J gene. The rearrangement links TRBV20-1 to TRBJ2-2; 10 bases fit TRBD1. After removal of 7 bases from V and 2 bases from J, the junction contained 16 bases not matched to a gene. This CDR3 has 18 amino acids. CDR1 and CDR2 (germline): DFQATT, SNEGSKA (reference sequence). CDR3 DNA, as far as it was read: TGCAGTGTTTGGCGGGGGACCGGGACAGGGGTCAACACCGGGGAG. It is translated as CSVWRGTGTGVNTGE. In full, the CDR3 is CSVWRGTGTGVNTGELFF.

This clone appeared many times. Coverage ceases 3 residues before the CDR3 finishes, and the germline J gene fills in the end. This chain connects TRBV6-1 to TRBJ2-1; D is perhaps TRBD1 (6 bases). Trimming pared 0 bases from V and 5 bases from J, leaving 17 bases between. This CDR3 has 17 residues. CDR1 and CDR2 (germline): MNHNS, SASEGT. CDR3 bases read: TGTGCCAGCAGTGAAGCCGGGACATCTTATCGGCACAATGAG. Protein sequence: CASSEAGTSYRHNE. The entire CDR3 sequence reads CASSEAGTSYRHNEQFF.

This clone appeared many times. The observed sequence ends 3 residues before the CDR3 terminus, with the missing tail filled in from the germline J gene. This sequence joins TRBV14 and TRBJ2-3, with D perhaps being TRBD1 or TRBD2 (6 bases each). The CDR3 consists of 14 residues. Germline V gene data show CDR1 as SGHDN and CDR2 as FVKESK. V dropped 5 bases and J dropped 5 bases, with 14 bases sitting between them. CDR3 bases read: TGTGCCAGCAGCGGACGCAGGGGAGGAGATACG. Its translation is CASSGRRGGDT. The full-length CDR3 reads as CASSGRRGGDTQYF.

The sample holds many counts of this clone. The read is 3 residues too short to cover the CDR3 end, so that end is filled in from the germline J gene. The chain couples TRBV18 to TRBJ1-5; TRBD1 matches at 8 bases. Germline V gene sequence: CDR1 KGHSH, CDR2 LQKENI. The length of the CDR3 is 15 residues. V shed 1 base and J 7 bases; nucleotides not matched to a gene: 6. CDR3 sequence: CASSPRQGALQPQHF. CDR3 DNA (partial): TGTGCCAGCTCACCACGCCAGGGGGCCCTGCAGCCC.

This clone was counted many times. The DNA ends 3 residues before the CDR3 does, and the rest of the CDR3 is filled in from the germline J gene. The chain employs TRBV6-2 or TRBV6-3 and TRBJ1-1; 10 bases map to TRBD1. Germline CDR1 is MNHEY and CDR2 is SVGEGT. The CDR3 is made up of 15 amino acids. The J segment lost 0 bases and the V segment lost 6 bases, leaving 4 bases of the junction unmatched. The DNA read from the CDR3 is TGTGCCAGCAGCCGGGACAGGGGAATGAACACTGAA. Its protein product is CASSRDRGMNTE. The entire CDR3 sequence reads CASSRDRGMNTEAFF.

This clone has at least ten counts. CDR3 protein: CASSREFGSPLHF. The CDR3 DNA, read in part, is TGTGCCAGCAGTCGCGAATTCGGGTCACCC. This chain links TRBV7-3 with TRBJ1-6; no firm D call. From the germline J gene comes the end of the CDR3, since the read stops 3 residues before it. The V gene lost 6 bases and the J gene lost 10 bases, with 13 bases spanning the gap. There are 13 residues in the CDR3. Germline CDR1 and CDR2: SGHTA and FQGTGA.

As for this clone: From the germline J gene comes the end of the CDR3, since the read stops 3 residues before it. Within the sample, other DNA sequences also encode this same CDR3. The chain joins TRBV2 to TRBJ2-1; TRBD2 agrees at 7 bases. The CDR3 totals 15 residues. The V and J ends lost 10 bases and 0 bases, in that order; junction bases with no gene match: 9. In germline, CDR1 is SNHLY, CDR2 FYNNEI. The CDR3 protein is CATTRAGLSYNEQFF. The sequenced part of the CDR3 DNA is TGTGCCACCACGAGAGCGGGACTCTCCTACAATGAG.

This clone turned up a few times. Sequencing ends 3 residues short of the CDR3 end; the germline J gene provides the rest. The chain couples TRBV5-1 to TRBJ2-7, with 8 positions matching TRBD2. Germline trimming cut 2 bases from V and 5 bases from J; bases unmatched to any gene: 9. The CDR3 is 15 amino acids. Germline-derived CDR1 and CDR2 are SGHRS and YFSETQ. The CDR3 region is CASSLPSGSFHEQYF. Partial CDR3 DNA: TGCGCCAGCAGCTTACCGAGCGGGAGCTTCCACGAG.

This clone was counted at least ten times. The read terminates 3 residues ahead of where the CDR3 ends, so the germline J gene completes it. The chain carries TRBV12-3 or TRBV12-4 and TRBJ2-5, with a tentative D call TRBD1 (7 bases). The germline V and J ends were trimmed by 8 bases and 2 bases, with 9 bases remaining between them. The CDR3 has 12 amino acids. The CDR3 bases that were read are TGTGCCAGCGCGGGACAGCAAGAGACC. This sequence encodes CASAGQQET. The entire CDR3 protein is CASAGQQETQYF.

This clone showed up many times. The part of the CDR3 DNA that was read is TGCGCCAGCAGCTCCGACCCTGGGGACATCTACACTGAA. It specifies CASSSDPGDIYTE. The full CDR3 protein is CASSSDPGDIYTEAFF. The J gene is TRBJ1-1, the V gene TRBV5-1, with D perhaps TRBD1 (6 bases). The observed sequence ends 3 residues before the CDR3 terminus, with the missing tail filled in from the germline J gene. Trimming shortened V by 3 bases and J by 3 bases, and 18 bases separated the two germline ends. Germline lookup yields CDR1 SGHRS and CDR2 YFSETQ. CDR3 length: 16 amino acids.